This TCR beta chain was captured by sequencing in a study of CD8 T cells in Susac syndrome. Findings and limits, study-wide: The study conceded that its TCR sequencing and HLA analysis involved relatively few individuals.

cDNA came from approximately 0.5 to 1 ug RNA primed by random hexamers. One entry per CDR3 protein, called by TCRdb with MiXCR from the immunoSEQ multiplex PCR reads. The data show a few hundred thousand distinct CDR3 sequences, 95% seen once. This clonotype was seen once. Its antigen is not known. The V gene's germline CDR1 is LNHDA and CDR2 SQIVND (reference sequence). V was trimmed by 1 base and J by 4 bases, leaving 5 bases between them. The CDR3 loop spans 12 amino acids. Sequenced input: CD4+ T cells from PBMCs. The chain links TRBV19 to TRBJ2-7; no clear D. This receptor was obtained from a human donor with multiple sclerosis. This CDR3 reads CASSIGNYEQYF. As DNA, the CDR3 is TGTGCCAGTAGTATAGGCAATTACGAGCAGTACTTC.